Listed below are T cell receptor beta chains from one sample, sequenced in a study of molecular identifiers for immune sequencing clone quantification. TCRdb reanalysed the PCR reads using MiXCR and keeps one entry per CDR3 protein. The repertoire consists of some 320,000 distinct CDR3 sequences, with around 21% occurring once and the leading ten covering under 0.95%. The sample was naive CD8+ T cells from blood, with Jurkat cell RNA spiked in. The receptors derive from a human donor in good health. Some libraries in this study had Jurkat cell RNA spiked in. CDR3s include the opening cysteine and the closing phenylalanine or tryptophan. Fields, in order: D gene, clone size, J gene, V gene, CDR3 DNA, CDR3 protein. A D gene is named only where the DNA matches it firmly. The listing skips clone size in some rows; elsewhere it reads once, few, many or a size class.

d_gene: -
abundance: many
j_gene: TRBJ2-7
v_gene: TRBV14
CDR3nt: TGTGCCAGCAGCCAAGTCGGCCACCCCTACGAGCAGTACTTC
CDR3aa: CASSQVGHPYEQYF

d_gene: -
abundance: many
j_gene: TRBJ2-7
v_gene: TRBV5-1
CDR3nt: TGCGCCAGCAGCAGCTCGTACTACGAGCAGTACTTC
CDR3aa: CASSSSYYEQYF

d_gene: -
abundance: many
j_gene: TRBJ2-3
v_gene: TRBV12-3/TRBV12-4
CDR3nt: TGTGCCAGCAGCCCGTCGGCCGGCGACCGGACTAGCACAGATACGCAGTATTTT
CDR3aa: CASSPSAGDRTSTDTQYF

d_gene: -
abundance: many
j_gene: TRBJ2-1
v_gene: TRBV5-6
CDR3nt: TGTGCCAGCAGCACCGGGACTGGTCCCTACAATGAGCAGTTCTTC
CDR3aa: CASSTGTGPYNEQFF

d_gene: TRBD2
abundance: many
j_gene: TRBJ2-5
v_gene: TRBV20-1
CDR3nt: TGCAGTGCTAGAGATTGGCTAGCGGGGGAGACCCAGTACTTC
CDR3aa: CSARDWLAGETQYF

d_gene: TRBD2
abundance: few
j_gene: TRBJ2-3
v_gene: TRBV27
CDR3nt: TGTGCCAGCAGTTATGGCCCTTTCGATAGCGGGTACACAGATACGCAGTATTTT
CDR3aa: CASSYGPFDSGYTDTQYF

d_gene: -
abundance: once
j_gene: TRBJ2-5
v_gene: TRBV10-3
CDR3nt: TGTGCCACCAGTGATAGGGACTACCAAGAGACCCAGTACTTC
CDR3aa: CATSDRDYQETQYF

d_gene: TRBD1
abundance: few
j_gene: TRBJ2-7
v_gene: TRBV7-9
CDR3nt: TGTGCCAGCAGCCCCGGACAGGGGGCGCTTCTCGAGCAGTACTTC
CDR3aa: CASSPGQGALLEQYF

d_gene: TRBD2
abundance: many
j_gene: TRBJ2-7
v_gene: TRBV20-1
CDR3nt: TGCAGTGCTACGACCGGCTTAGCGGGAACTTACGAGCAGTACTTC
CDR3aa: CSATTGLAGTYEQYF

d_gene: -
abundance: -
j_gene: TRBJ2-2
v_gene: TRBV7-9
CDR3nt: TGTGCCAGCAGCCCGGCGCGGGGCCCGGACACCGGGGAGCTGTTTTTT
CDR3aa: CASSPARGPDTGELFF

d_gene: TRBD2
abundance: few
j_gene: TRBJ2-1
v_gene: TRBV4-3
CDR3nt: TGCGCCAGCAGCCAAGAACTTGCGGGAGGGTACTACAATGAGCAGTTCTTC
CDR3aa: CASSQELAGGYYNEQFF

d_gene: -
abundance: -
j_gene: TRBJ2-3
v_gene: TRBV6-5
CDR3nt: TGTGCCAGCAGAAACATCACAGATACGCAGTATTTT
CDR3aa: CASRNITDTQYF

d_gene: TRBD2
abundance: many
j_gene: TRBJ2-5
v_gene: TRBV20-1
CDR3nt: TGCAGTGCTCCCACTAGCGGGAGGGTGTATCGAGAGACCCAGTACTTC
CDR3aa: CSAPTSGRVYRETQYF

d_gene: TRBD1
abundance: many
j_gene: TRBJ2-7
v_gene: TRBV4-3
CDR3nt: TGCGCCAGCAGCCAAGTGAGGACAGGGTCCTACGAGCAGTACTTC
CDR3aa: CASSQVRTGSYEQYF

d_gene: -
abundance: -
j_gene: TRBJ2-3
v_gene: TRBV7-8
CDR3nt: TGTGCCAGCAGCTTATTCCCCGGGCCCGATACGCAGTATTTT
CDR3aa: CASSLFPGPDTQYF

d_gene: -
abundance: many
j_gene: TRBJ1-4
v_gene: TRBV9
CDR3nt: TGTGCCAGCAGCGTAGACGGCAGGACTAATGAAAAACTGTTTTTT
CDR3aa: CASSVDGRTNEKLFF

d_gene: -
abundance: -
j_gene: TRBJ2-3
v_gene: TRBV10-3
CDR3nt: TGTGCCATCAGAGAGACAGAAACAGGGACTAGCACAGATACGCAGTATTTT
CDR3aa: CAIRETETGTSTDTQYF

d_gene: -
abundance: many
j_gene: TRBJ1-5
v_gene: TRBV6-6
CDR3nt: TGTGCCAGCAGTTACGAGGGTTATCAGCCCCAGCATTTT
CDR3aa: CASSYEGYQPQHF

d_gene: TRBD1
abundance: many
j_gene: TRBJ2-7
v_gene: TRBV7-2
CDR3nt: TGTGCCAGCAGCCAGGGACAGGGAGGGCTCGAGCAGTACTTC
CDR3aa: CASSQGQGGLEQYF

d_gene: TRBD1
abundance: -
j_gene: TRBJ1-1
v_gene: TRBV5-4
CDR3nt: TGTGCCAGCAGCTTGGAGAGGGACAGGGCGACTGAAGCTTCCTTT
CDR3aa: CASSLERDRATEASF

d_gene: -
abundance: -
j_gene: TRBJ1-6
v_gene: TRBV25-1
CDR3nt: TGTGCCAGCAGTGATGAGGGCGGTTCAAATTCACCCCTCCACTTT
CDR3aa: CASSDEGGSNSPLHF

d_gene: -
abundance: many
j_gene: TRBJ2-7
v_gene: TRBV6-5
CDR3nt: TGTGCCAGCATCACGGGCGCCTACGAGCAGTACTTC
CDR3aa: CASITGAYEQYF

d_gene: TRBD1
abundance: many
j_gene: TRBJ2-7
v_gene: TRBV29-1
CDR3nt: TGCAGCGTTGTCGGGACAGGGGGCTACGAGCAGTACTTC
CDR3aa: CSVVGTGGYEQYF

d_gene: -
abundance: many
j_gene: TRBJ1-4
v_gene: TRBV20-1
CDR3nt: TGCAGTGCTAGAGATTGGGACGGCCTTGATAATGAAAAACTGTTTTTT
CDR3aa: CSARDWDGLDNEKLFF

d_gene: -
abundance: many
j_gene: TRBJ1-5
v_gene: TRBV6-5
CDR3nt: TGTGCCAGCAGTCCGACCAGGGTCGGGGGTCAGCCCCAGCATTTT
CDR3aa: CASSPTRVGGQPQHF

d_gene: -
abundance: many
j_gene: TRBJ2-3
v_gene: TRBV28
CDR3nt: TGTGCCAGCAGTTTACACCCTATGGCCTACCCCACAGATACGCAGTATTTT
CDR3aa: CASSLHPMAYPTDTQYF

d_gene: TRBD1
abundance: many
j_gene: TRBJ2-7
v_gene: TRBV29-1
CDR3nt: TGCAGCGTAATGAGGGACAGCTACGAGCAGTACTTC
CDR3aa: CSVMRDSYEQYF

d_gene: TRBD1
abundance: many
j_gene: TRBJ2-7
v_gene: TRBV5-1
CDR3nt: TGCGCCAGCAGCTTGGAGGGGACAGGGTCCTACGAGCAGTACTTC
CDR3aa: CASSLEGTGSYEQYF

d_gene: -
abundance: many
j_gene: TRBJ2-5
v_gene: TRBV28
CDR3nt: TGTGCCAGCAGTCCCCGGGGAGGCTTGGAGACCCAGTACTTC
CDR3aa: CASSPRGGLETQYF

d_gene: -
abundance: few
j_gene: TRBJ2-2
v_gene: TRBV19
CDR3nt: TGTGCCAGTGAGGACAGCCCGAACACCGGGGAGCTGTTTTTT
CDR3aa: CASEDSPNTGELFF